What follows describes a single TCR beta chain. The germline V and J ends were trimmed by 0 bases and 2 bases, with 11 bases remaining between them. This CDR3 contains 16 residues. The germline CDR1 and CDR2 sequences are LGHDT and YNNKEL (reference sequence). The source of the sample is a study of blood T cell repertoires in COVID-19. In the study overall: Italy, Spain and the United States were the sources of the convalescent and acute COVID-19 samples. The analysed material was cDNA or gDNA that came from T cells, B-cell-depleted T cells, or PBMCs.

In the source study's methods: Researchers report that nucleated cell counts were estimated from reference gene primer amplification. The table came from immunoSEQ multiplex PCR; TCRdb's copy has only in-frame clones and leaves some out. D and trimming were read from the DNA, whereas the V and J calls and clone size are those reported in that table. The table shows around 100,000 clones, with 80% to 95% occurring only once. Sample: peripheral blood. This TCR was sampled from a man over 45 with active COVID-19. The V call is TRBV3-1 (or the pseudogene TRBV3-2), the J call TRBJ1-3; D may be TRBD1 (5 bases). Written as DNA, the CDR3 is TGTGCCAGCAGCCAAGACAGGGTTTGGGCTGGAAACACCATATATTTT. Encoded protein: CASSQDRVWAGNTIYF.